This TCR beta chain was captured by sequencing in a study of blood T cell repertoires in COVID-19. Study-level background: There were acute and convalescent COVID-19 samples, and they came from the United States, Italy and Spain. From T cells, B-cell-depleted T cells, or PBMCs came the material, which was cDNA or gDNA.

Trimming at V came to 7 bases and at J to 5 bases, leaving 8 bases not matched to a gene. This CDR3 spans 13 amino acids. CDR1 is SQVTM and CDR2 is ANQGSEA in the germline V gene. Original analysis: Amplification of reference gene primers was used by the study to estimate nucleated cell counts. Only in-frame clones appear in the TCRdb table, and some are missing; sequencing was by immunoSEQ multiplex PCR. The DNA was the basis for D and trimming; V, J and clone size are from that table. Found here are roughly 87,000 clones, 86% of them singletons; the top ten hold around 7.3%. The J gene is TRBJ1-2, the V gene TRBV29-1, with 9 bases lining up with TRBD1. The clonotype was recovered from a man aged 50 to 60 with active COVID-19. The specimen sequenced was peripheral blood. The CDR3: CSATFGQGYGYTF. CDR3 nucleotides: TGCAGCGCCACCTTCGGACAGGGGTATGGCTACACCTTC.